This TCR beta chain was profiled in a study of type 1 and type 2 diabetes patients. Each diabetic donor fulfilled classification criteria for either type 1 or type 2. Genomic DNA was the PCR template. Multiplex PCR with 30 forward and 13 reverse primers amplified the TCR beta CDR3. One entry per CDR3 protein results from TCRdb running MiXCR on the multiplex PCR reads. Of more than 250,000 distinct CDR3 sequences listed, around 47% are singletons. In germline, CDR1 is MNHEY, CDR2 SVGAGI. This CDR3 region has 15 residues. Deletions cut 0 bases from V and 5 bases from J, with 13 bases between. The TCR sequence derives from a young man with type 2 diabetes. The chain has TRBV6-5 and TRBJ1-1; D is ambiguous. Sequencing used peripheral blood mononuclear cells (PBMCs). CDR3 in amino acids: CASSYSMVARTEAFF. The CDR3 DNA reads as TGTGCCAGCAGTTACTCGATGGTTGCGAGGACTGAAGCTTTCTTT.